This is a list of T cell receptor beta chains from one sample in a study of CD8 T cells in ankylosing spondylitis. TCRdb redid the calling of the 5' RACE reads with MiXCR, one entry per CDR3 protein. The profile shows about 200,000 distinct CDR3 sequences, 10% to 15% of them singletons. The sample taken for sequencing was blood, either unsorted or a sorted T cell fraction (not recorded which). These receptors were taken from a male donor with ankylosing spondylitis or in good health (not recorded which). Each CDR3 is given with its conserved first and last residue. Each record gives: J gene, D gene, clone size, V gene, CDR3 protein, CDR3 DNA. D genes are given only for firm matches. Clone size is stated in some rows and not others, as once, few, many or a class when expanded.

TRBJ1-2	-	-	TRBV9	CASSVGGSVDYGYTF	TGTGCCAGCAGCGTAGGGGGTTCAGTGGACTATGGCTACACCTTC
TRBJ2-7	-	-	TRBV10-2	CASLSAYEQYF	TGCGCCAGCCTTAGCGCTTACGAGCAGTACTTC
TRBJ1-1	-	many	TRBV13	CASSLDGAEAFF	TGTGCCAGCAGCTTAGACGGGGCTGAAGCTTTCTTT
TRBJ2-6	-	-	TRBV7-9	CASSLFSGANVLTF	TGTGCCAGCAGCTTATTCTCTGGGGCCAACGTCCTGACTTTC
TRBJ2-2	-	many	TRBV6-1	CASSGVVEATGELFF	TGTGCCAGCAGTGGAGTTGTGGAGGCTACCGGGGAGCTGTTTTTT
TRBJ1-1	-	-	TRBV12-3/TRBV12-4	CASSLARPELEAFF	TGTGCCAGCAGTTTAGCGCGGCCAGAACTTGAAGCTTTCTTT
TRBJ2-7	-	few	TRBV9	CASSVVPSSYEQYF	TGTGCCAGCAGCGTAGTTCCATCCTCCTACGAGCAGTACTTC
TRBJ2-3	TRBD2	-	TRBV5-6	CASKTSGSSDTQYF	TGTGCCAGCAAGACTAGCGGGAGTTCAGATACGCAGTATTTT
TRBJ2-1	-	few	TRBV10-3	CAISEGSGVLYNEQFF	TGTGCCATCAGTGAAGGATCAGGGGTCCTCTACAATGAGCAGTTCTTC
TRBJ2-3	-	few	TRBV6-5	CASSSYRPDDPQYF	TGTGCCAGCAGTTCTTACCGCCCGGACGATCCGCAGTATTTT
TRBJ2-5	TRBD2	-	TRBV25-1	CASSEYGLAGVETQYF	TGTGCCAGCAGTGAATATGGGCTAGCGGGAGTAGAGACCCAGTACTTC
TRBJ2-1	TRBD2	many	TRBV20-1	CSAGSGEFSYNEQFF	TGCAGTGCAGGTAGCGGGGAGTTCTCCTACAATGAGCAGTTCTTC
TRBJ2-3	TRBD2	-	TRBV7-9	CASSPGLAGAYTDTQYF	TGTGCCAGCAGCCCGGGACTAGCGGGGGCCTACACAGATACGCAGTATTTT
TRBJ2-7	TRBD2	-	TRBV20-1	CSGRVLTSGTYEQYF	TGCAGCGGCAGGGTCTTGACTAGCGGCACCTACGAGCAGTACTTC
TRBJ2-7	TRBD2	-	TRBV7-2	CASSLARAGGFHEQYF	TGTGCCAGCAGCTTAGCAAGAGCGGGAGGGTTCCACGAGCAGTACTTC
TRBJ2-1	-	-	TRBV7-9	CASSSRPEQFF	TGTGCCAGCAGCTCCCGACCTGAGCAGTTCTTC
TRBJ2-7	TRBD2	-	TRBV29-1	CSVEIPGLALTRGEQYF	TGCAGCGTTGAAATTCCGGGACTAGCGCTCACCCGGGGCGAGCAGTACTTC
TRBJ2-1	-	many	TRBV14	CASSQYGGYNEQFF	TGTGCCAGCAGCCAATATGGGGGATACAATGAGCAGTTCTTC
TRBJ2-5	-	few	TRBV20-1	CSARDHQGQETQYF	TGCAGTGCTAGAGATCATCAGGGGCAAGAGACCCAGTACTTC
TRBJ2-4	-	-	TRBV4-1	CASSPGPPIAKNIQYF	TGCGCCAGCAGCCCGGGACCCCCAATAGCCAAAAACATTCAGTACTTC
TRBJ2-3	TRBD2	-	TRBV2	CASIPGLAGPSPDTQYF	TGTGCCAGCATTCCCGGACTAGCGGGGCCCTCCCCAGATACGCAGTATTTT
TRBJ2-7	-	-	TRBV5-4	CASSLAGGPYSYEQYF	TGTGCCAGCAGCTTGGCCGGCGGTCCCTACTCCTACGAGCAGTACTTC
TRBJ2-1	-	-	TRBV12-3/TRBV12-4	CASPPPLPNNEQFF	TGTGCCAGCCCGCCCCCCCTACCTAACAATGAGCAGTTCTTC
TRBJ2-1	-	-	TRBV25-1	CASSEYKHGTYNEQFF	TGTGCCAGCAGTGAATATAAACACGGGACCTACAATGAGCAGTTCTTC
TRBJ2-3	-	-	TRBV10-3	CATNPGFLTDTQYF	TGTGCCACCAACCCCGGGTTTCTAACAGATACGCAGTATTTT
TRBJ2-7	TRBD1	many	TRBV5-1	CASSLGQGIHEQYF	TGCGCCAGCAGCTTGGGACAGGGAATCCACGAGCAGTACTTC
TRBJ2-3	-	-	TRBV30	CAWSRASDTQYF	TGTGCCTGGAGCCGAGCGTCAGATACGCAGTATTTT
TRBJ2-1	-	few	TRBV27	CASSLGRMSSYNEQFF	TGTGCCAGCAGTTTAGGACGGATGAGCTCCTACAATGAGCAGTTCTTC
TRBJ2-7	-	-	TRBV12-3/TRBV12-4	CASSLSGNEQYF	TGTGCCAGCAGTTTATCAGGGAACGAGCAGTACTTC
TRBJ2-2	TRBD1	many	TRBV4-1	CASSLGGQGSGELFF	TGCGCCAGCAGCCTGGGGGGACAGGGTTCCGGGGAGCTGTTTTTT
TRBJ2-7	-	few	TRBV15	CATSRAGTLYEQYF	TGTGCCACCAGCAGAGCAGGGACCCTCTACGAGCAGTACTTC
TRBJ2-2	-	few	TRBV11-2	CASSGRVQGGELFF	TGTGCCAGCAGCGGCAGGGTGCAGGGCGGGGAGCTGTTTTTT
TRBJ2-1	-	many	TRBV6-5	CASSYGRHEQFF	TGTGCCAGCAGTTACGGCCGGCATGAGCAGTTCTTC
TRBJ2-5	TRBD2	-	TRBV2	CASSEGLAAQGETQYF	TGTGCCAGCAGTGAGGGACTAGCGGCCCAGGGAGAGACCCAGTACTTC
TRBJ2-7	-	few	TRBV30	CAWSSGTNYEQYF	TGTGCCTGGAGTTCCGGGACAAACTACGAGCAGTACTTC
TRBJ1-4	-	-	TRBV12-3/TRBV12-4	CASSFSGTNEKLFF	TGTGCCAGCAGTTTTTCGGGGACTAATGAAAAACTGTTTTTT
TRBJ1-1	-	few	TRBV10-3	CAITADSRKWDTEAFF	TGTGCCATCACTGCGGACAGTCGTAAATGGGACACTGAAGCTTTCTTT
TRBJ1-2	TRBD1	few	TRBV5-1	CARLDRDGYTF	TGCGCCAGACTTGACAGGGACGGCTACACCTTC
TRBJ2-3	TRBD2	-	TRBV7-9	CASSSLAGRSDTQYF	TGTGCCAGCAGCTCCCTAGCGGGGCGTTCAGATACGCAGTATTTT
TRBJ2-1	-	-	TRBV5-1	CASRKGDNEQFF	TGCGCCAGCAGAAAGGGCGACAATGAGCAGTTCTTC
TRBJ1-2	-	-	TRBV9	CASSVGGLSNYGYTF	TGTGCCAGCAGCGTAGGAGGCCTCTCTAACTATGGCTACACCTTC
TRBJ2-7	-	-	TRBV7-9	CASSHSVWGVDEQYF	TGTGCCAGCAGCCACTCCGTGTGGGGAGTTGACGAGCAGTACTTC
TRBJ2-7	-	few	TRBV4-1	CASSQDPRGRYEQYF	TGCGCCAGCAGCCAAGATCCCCGGGGAAGGTACGAGCAGTACTTC
TRBJ2-7	-	few	TRBV4-1	CASSQGRETYEQYF	TGCGCCAGCAGCCAAGGGCGGGAAACCTACGAGCAGTACTTC
TRBJ2-7	TRBD1	-	TRBV6-1	CASSEALRDRRYEQYF	TGTGCCAGCAGTGAAGCGCTTCGGGACAGACGATACGAGCAGTACTTC
TRBJ1-1	-	-	TRBV6-1	CASRMGGWTEAFF	TGTGCCAGCAGGATGGGGGGCTGGACTGAAGCTTTCTTT
TRBJ1-2	TRBD1	few	TRBV12-5	CASGWTGDGYTF	TGTGCTAGTGGTTGGACAGGGGATGGCTACACCTTC
TRBJ2-3	TRBD2	many	TRBV6-2/TRBV6-3	CASSYGTTNTQYF	TGTGCCAGCAGTTACGGGACTACCAATACGCAGTATTTT
TRBJ2-7	TRBD2	few	TRBV2	CASSGDSGGPSYEQYF	TGTGCCAGCAGTGGTGATAGCGGGGGGCCATCCTACGAGCAGTACTTC